This T cell receptor (beta chain) was captured by sequencing in a study of T cells expressing NK-cell markers. A 5'RACE template switching approach incorporating UMIs was used to make TCR beta cDNA. After re-calling the 5' RACE reads, TCRdb lists one entry per CDR3 protein, DNA absent. The sample table sets out 500,000 to 700,000 distinct CDR3 sequences. The CDR3 is 14 residues long. CDR1 and CDR2 (germline): SGHTA, FQGNSA. The TCR sequence derives from a young man in good health. Material: blood T cells: a sorted CD56 or NKG2C T cell subset, CD4+ or CD8+ T cells, or bulk PBMC T cells (not recorded which). V and J are TRBV7-2 and TRBJ1-3; TCRdb calls TRBD1, which cannot be checked without DNA. The CDR3 sequence is CASSLGPGTGTIYF.